This T cell receptor beta chain appears in the sequencing data of a study of T cell changes during pregnancy in multiple sclerosis (dated by TCRdb to the late 2010s). Regarding the study in general: The study examined how the T cell repertoire changed over the course of pregnancy in women with multiple sclerosis.

Looking up the germline V gene (reference sequence) yields CDR1 MNHNY and CDR2 SVGAGI. Taken from cysteine to phenylalanine, the CDR3 has 16 residues. The read is trimmed to its CDR3 DNA, 48 bases read in frame from base 1. V and J are truncated by 6 bases and 6 bases respectively, leaving an intervening sequence of 21 bases. Library construction relied on the immunoSEQ multiplex PCR assay. TCRdb holds this immuneACCESS table with in-frame rearrangements only. Some clones are missing; in checked studies, unresolved V genes explain under half, and the rest has no known cause. The sample contains fewer than 85,000 clones, 70% to 90% of them found a single time. Approximately 2% of the sample is taken by the ten largest. Compared with the rest of its sample, this clone is medium-sized (0.01 to 0.1%). Its antigen is still unknown. Base qualities were left out, and no much larger clone turns up one base away.

In this chain, TRBV6-6 is recombined with TRBJ1-5; TRBD1 is a weak D gene call, 5 bases matching. The TCR originated in a female donor with multiple sclerosis, enrolled in a pregnancy study. This specimen was peripheral blood, taken before pregnancy. CDR3 loop: CASSPLSWGDGQPQHF. The sequenced DNA is TGTGCCAGCAGCCCCCTTAGTTGGGGGGATGGTCAGCCCCAGCATTTT.